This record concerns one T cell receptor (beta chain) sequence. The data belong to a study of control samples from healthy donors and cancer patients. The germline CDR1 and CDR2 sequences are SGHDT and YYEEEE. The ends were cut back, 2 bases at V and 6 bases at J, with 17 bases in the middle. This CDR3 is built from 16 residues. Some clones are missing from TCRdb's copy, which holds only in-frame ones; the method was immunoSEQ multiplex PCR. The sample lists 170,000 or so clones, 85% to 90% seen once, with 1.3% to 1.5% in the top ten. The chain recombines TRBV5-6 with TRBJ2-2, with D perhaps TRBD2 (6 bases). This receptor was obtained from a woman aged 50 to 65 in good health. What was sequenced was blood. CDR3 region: CASSLRLEGTAGELFF. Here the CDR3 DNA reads TGTGCCAGCAGCTTAAGATTGGAGGGGACGGCCGGGGAGCTGTTTTTT.